This T cell receptor (beta chain) was recorded in a study of T cell changes during pregnancy in multiple sclerosis. V dropped 5 bases and J dropped 3; count of bases not matched to a gene: 10. The CDR3 runs to 16 residues. Germline V gene lookup returns CDR1 SGHAT and CDR2 FQNNGV. The protocol was immunoSEQ multiplex PCR, while the TCRdb copy is restricted to in-frame clones and leaves out a portion. The sample carries about 34,000 clones, about 90% recorded once. The chain carries TRBV11-2 and TRBJ2-1, with 7 bases aligning to TRBD2. This receptor was identified in a female donor with multiple sclerosis, enrolled in a pregnancy study. The sample here was CD8+ T cells from peripheral blood mononuclear cells, taken after pregnancy. DNA for the CDR3: TGTGCCAGCAGCCCCCCCTTAGCGGGTTTCTACAATGAGCAGTTCTTC. This codes for CASSPPLAGFYNEQFF.